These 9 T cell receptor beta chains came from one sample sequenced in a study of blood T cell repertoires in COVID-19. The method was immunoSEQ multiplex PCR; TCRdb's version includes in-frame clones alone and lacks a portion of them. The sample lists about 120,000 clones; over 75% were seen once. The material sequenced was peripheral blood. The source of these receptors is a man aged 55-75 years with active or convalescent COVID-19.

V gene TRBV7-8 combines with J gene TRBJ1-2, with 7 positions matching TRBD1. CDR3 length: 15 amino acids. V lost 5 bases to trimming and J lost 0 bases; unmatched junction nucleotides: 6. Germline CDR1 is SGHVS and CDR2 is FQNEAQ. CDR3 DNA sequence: TGTGCCAGCAGCCCAAGGGACAGCACTAACTATGGCTACACCTTC. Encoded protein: CASSPRDSTNYGYTF.

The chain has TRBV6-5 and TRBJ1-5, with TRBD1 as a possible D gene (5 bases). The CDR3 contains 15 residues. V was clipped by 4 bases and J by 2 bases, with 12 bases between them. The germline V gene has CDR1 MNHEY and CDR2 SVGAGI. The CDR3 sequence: CASSFDRGGNQPQHF. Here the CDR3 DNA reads TGTGCCAGCAGTTTCGACAGAGGCGGCAATCAGCCCCAGCATTTT.

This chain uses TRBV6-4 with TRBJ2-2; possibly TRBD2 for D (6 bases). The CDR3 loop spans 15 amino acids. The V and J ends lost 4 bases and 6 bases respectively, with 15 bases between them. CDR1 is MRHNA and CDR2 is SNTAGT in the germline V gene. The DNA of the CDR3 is TGTGCCAGCAGTGCCCAGCCGGGGGAACCCGGGGAGCTGTTTTTT. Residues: CASSAQPGEPGELFF.

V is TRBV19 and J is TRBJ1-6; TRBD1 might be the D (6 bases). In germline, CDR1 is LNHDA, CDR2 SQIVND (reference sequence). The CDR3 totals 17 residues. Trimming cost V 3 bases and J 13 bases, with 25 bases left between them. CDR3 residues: CASSIGTGMGAQLPLHF. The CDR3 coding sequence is TGTGCCAGTAGTATCGGGACCGGGATGGGGGCCCAGTTGCCCCTCCACTTT. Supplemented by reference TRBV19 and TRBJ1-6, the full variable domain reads DGGITQSPKYLFRKEGQNVTLSCEQNLNHDAMYWYRQDPGQGLRLIYYSQIVNDFQKGDIAEGYSVSREKKESFPLTVTSAQKNPTAFYLCASSIGTGMGAQLPLHFGNGTRLTVT.

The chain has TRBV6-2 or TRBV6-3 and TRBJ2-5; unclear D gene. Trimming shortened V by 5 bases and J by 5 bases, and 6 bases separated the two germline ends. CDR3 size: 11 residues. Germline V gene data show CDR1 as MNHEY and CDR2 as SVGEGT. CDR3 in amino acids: CASSLRETQYF. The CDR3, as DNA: TGTGCCAGCAGTCTGAGGGAGACCCAGTACTTC.

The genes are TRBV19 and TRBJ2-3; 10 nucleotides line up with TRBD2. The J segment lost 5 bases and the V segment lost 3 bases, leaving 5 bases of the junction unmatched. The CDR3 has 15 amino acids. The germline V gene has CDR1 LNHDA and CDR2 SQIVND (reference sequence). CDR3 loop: CASSMTSGQGDTQYF. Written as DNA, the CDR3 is TGTGCCAGTAGTATGACTAGCGGGCAGGGAGATACGCAGTATTTT.

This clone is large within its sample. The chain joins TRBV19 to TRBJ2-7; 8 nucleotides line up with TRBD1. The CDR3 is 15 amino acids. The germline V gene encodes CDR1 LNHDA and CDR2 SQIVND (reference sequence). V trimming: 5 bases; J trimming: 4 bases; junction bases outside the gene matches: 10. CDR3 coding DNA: TGTGCCAGTAGTCCCCGTATTGGGACAGGTTACGAGCAGTACTTC. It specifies CASSPRIGTGYEQYF.

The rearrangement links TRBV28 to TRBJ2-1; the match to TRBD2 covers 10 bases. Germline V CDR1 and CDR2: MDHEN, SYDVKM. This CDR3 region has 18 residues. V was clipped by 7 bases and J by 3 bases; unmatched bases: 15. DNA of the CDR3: TGTGCCAGCACCCCTTTGAAGTTGGGACTAGCGTTCTACAATGAGCAGTTCTTC. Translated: CASTPLKLGLAFYNEQFF. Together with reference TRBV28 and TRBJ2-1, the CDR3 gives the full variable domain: DVKVTQSSRYLVKRTGEKVFLECVQDMDHENMFWYRQDPGLGLRLIYFSYDVKMKEKGDIPEGYSVSREKKERFSLILESASTNQTSMYLCASTPLKLGLAFYNEQFFGPGTRLTVL.

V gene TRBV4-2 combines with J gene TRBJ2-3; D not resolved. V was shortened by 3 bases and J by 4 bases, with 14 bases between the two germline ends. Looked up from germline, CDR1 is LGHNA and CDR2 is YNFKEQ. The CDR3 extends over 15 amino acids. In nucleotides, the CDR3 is TGTGCCAGCAGCCAGACCCCGGGTCCGGCAGATACGCAGTATTTT. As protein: CASSQTPGPADTQYF.